The sequence of this T cell receptor (beta chain) was determined in a study of blood T cell repertoires in COVID-19. Study details: Samples of COVID-19 (acute and convalescent) were obtained from the United States, Italy and Spain. T cells, B-cell-depleted T cells, or PBMCs provided the cDNA or gDNA that served as material.

This clone was found once. The authors' processing: Estimation of nucleated cell counts relied on the amplification of reference gene primers. Repertoires were generated with immunoSEQ multiplex PCR, while TCRdb's copy carries only in-frame clones and drops some. V and J calls and clone size are copied from that table; D and trimming were computed from the DNA. The sample gives hundreds of thousands of clones, 75% to 90% of which show up once; around 13% is in the top ten. The Seattle patients, enrolled during active infection, were followed longitudinally. Germline loops: CDR1 MNHEY, CDR2 SVGAGI. The CDR3 runs to 13 residues. Losses at the gene ends were 4 bases for V and 7 bases for J; bases not matched to a gene: 6.

The specimen sequenced was peripheral blood. The rearrangement uses TRBV6-5 and TRBJ1-2; 7 bases agree with TRBD1. This TCR came from a woman between 70 and 85 years old with COVID-19, enrolled during active disease. CDR3 nucleotide sequence: TGTGCCAGCAGTTTGACAGGGTGGGTTGGCTACACCTTC. Its protein is CASSLTGWVGYTF.